The table lists the clone carrying this T cell receptor (beta chain) with many counts. The record originates from a study of regulatory T cells in long-lasting Graves disease. Investigators prepared the TCR beta libraries by applying iRepertoire HTBI primers and Arm-PCR of CDR3 regions. One entry per CDR3 protein results from TCRdb running MiXCR on the multiplex PCR reads. Of under 800,000 distinct CDR3 sequences listed, about 16% are singletons. As to time point: newly diagnosed GD, antithyroid drugs for less than 3 months. TCR sequences were obtained from RNA taken from PBMCs. The same specimen was also included in a second study, on T cells in Graves' hyperthyroidism and ophthalmopathy.

The sequence was obtained from a woman under 40 with Graves disease. The sample consisted of peripheral blood mononuclear cells (PBMCs), taken at new diagnosis, from a patient treated with antithyroid drugs.

The CDR3 nucleotides are TGTGCCTGGAGTGTCGACAGGGATCCTCAGCCCCAGCATTTT. It codes for CAWSVDRDPQPQHF. V and J are TRBV30 and TRBJ1-5; 7 nucleotides align to TRBD1. The germline gives CDR1 GTSNPN, CDR2 SVGIG (reference sequence). The CDR3 is made up of 14 amino acids. The V gene end was trimmed by 0 bases and the J gene end by 6 bases; junction bases not matched to a gene: 5.